This T cell receptor beta chain stems from a study of blood T cells in healthy people across ages. PCR was performed a second time for about 7 to 11 cycles using a sample-barcoded 5' primer and a J-beta primer mix. Every cDNA molecule bore a tag from a template-switch adaptor containing 12 random nucleotides. TCRdb processed the 5' RACE reads anew with MiXCR; each CDR3 protein has one entry. This table holds roughly 1,100,000 distinct CDR3 sequences, less than 25% found once. V was shortened by 7 bases and J by 6 bases, with 11 bases between the two germline ends. There are 12 residues in the CDR3. The V gene's germline CDR1 is SGHRS and CDR2 YFSETQ. For every donor, a draw yielded 9.5 to 10 milliliters of peripheral blood. The same sample was also studied in work on T cells of mothers and their children. This second study notes: Each child contributed around 3 million TCR beta CDR3 reads, while each mother contributed over 9.5 million.

The V and J genes are TRBV5-1 and TRBJ1-5, with a possible D match to TRBD1 (6 bases). The origin of this receptor is a girl under 10 years old in good health. Material: blood. CDR3: CASVGGLQPQHF. The CDR3 DNA follows: TGCGCCAGCGTGGGGGGGCTTCAGCCCCAGCATTTT.